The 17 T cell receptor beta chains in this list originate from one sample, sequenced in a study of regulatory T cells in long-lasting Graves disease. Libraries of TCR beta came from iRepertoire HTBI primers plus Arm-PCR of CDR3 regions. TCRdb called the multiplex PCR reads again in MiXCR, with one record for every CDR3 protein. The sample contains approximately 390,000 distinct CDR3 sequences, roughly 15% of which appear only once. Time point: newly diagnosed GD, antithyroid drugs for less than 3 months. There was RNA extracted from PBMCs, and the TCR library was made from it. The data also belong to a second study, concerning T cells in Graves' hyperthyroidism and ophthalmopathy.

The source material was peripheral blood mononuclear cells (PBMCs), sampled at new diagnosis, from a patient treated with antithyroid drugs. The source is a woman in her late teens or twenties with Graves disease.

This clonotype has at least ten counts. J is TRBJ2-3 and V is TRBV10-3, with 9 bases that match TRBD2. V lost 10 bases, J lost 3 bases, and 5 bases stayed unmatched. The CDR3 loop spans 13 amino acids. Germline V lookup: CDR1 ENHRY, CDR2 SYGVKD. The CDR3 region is CATRTSETDTQYF. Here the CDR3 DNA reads TGTGCCACTCGGACTAGCGAAACAGATACGCAGTATTTT.

The CDR3 loop reads CSARGGGQSTEAFF. The CDR3 region has the DNA TGCAGTGCTAGAGGGGGGGGACAGTCTACTGAAGCTTTCTTT. The V gene is TRBV20-1, the J gene TRBJ1-1; TRBD1 aligns across 7 bases. The V segment lost 1 base and the J segment 5 bases; nucleotides outside the gene matches: 7. Germline CDR1 is DFQATT and CDR2 is SNEGSKA (reference sequence). The length of the CDR3 is 14 residues.

CDR3 bases: TGTGCCAGCAGTTTTCTTACCAGCGGGGGGTCGGCCCAGTACTTC. Its translation: CASSFLTSGGSAQYF. V usage is TRBV28 and J usage is TRBJ2-5; 9 nucleotides agree with TRBD2. The CDR3 has 15 amino acids. The trim removed 3 bases at V and 9 bases at J, leaving 11 bases unmatched. Germline-derived CDR1 and CDR2 are MDHEN and SYDVKM.

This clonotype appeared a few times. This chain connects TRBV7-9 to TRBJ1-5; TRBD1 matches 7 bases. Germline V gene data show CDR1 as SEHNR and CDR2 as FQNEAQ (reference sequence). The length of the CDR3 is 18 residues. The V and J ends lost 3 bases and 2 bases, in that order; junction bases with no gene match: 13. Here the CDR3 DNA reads TGTGCCAGCAGCTTTAGTCTCCAAGACACAGGGGGCAATCAGCCCCAGCATTTT. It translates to CASSFSLQDTGGNQPQHF.

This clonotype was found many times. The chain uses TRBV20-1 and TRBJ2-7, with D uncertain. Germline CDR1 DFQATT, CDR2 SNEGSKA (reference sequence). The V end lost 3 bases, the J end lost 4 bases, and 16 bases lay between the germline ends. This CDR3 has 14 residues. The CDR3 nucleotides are TGCAGTGCTAGCGAGGTCCTAATGGGGTACGAGCAGTACTTC. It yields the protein CSASEVLMGYEQYF.

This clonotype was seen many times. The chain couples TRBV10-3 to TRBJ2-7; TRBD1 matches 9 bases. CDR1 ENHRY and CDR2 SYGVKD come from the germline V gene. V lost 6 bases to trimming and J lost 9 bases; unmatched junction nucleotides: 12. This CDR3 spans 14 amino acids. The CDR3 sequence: CAISRDRDFSGQYF. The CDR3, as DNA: TGTGCCATCAGCCGGGACAGGGATTTTTCAGGGCAGTACTTC.

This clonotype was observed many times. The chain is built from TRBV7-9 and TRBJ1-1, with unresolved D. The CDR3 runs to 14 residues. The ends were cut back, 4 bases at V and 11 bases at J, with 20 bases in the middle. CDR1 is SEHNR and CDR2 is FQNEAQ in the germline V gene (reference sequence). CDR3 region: CASSSVIGAEEAFF. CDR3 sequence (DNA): TGTGCCAGCAGCTCCGTCATAGGAGCCGAGGAGGCTTTCTTT. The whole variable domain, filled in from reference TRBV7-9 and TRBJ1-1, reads DTGVSQNPRHKITKRGQNVTFRCDPISEHNRLYWYRQTLGQGPEFLTYFQNEAQLEKSRLLSDRFSAERPKGSFSTLEIQRTEQGDSAMYLCASSSVIGAEEAFFGQGTRLTVV.

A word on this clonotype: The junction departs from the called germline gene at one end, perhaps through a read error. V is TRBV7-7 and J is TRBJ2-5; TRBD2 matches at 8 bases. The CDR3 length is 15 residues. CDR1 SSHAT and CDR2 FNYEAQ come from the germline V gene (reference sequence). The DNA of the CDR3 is TGTGCTAGCAGCCTTAGCGGGATTGGGCAAGAGACCCAGTACTTC. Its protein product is CASSLSGIGQETQYF.

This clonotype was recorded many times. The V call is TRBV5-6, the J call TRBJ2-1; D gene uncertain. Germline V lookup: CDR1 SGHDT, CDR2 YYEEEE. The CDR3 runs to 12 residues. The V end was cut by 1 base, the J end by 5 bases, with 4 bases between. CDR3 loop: CASSLRNNEQFF. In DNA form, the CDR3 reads TGTGCCAGCAGCTTGAGGAACAATGAGCAGTTCTTC. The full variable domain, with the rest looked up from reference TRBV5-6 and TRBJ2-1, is DAGVTQSPTHLIKTRGQQVTLRCSPKSGHDTVSWYQQALGQGPQFIFQYYEEEERQRGNFPDRFSGHQFPNYSSELNVNALLLGDSALYLCASSLRNNEQFFGPGTRLTVL.

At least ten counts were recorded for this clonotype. The CDR3 DNA reads as TGTGCCAGCAGTTTAGTGAGGGGGGGCGTAGATACGCAGTATTTT. Its translation: CASSLVRGGVDTQYF. The chain has TRBV12-3 or TRBV12-4 and TRBJ2-3; TRBD2 is a possible D gene (7 bases). The CDR3 covers 15 residues. Trimming removed 1 base from V and 5 bases from J, with 13 bases in between.

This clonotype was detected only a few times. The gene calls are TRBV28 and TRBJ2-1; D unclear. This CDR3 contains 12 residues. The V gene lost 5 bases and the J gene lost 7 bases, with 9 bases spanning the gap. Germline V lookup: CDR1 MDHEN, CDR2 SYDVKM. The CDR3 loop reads CASSTYLNEQFF. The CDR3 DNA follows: TGTGCCAGCAGTACTTACTTGAATGAGCAGTTCTTC.

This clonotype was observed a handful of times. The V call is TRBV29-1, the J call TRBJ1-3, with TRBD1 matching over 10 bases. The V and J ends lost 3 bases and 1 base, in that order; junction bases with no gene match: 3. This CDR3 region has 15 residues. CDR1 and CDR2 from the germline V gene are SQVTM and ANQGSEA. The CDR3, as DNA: TGCAGCGTTGACGGACAGGGGGGATCTGGAAACACCATATATTTT. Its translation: CSVDGQGGSGNTIYF. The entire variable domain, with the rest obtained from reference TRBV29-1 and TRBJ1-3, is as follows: SAVISQKPSRDICQRGTSLTIQCQVDSQVTMMFWYRQQPGQSLTLIATANQGSEATYESGFVIDKFPISRPNLTFSTLTVSNMSPEDSSIYLCSVDGQGGSGNTIYFGEGSWLTVV.

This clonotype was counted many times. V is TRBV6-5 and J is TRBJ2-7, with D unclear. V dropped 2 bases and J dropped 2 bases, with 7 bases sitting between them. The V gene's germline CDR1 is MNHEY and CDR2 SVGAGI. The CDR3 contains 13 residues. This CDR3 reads CASSYTETYEQYF. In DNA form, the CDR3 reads TGTGCCAGCAGTTACACAGAGACCTACGAGCAGTACTTC.

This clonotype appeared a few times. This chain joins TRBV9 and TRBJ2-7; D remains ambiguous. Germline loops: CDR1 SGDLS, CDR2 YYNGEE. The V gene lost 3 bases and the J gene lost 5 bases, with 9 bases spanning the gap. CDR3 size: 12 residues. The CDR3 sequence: CASSAQDHEQYF. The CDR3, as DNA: TGTGCCAGCAGCGCCCAGGACCACGAGCAGTACTTC.

The CDR3 nucleotides are TGCAGTGCTAAGGACAGGGGTGACGTTCAGCCCCAGCATTTT. This gives the protein CSAKDRGDVQPQHF. The V and J genes are TRBV20-1 and TRBJ1-5; TRBD1 matches 9 bases. Looked up from germline, CDR1 is DFQATT and CDR2 is SNEGSKA (reference sequence). With V trimmed by 4 bases and J by 6 bases, 7 bases remained unmatched. The CDR3 totals 14 residues.

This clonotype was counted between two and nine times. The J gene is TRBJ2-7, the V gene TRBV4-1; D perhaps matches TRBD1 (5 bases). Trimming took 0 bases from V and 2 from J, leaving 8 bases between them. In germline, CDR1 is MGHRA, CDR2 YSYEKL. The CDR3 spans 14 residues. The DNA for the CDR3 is TGCGCCAGCAGCCAAGATCAGGGTACCTACGAGCAGTACTTC. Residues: CASSQDQGTYEQYF.

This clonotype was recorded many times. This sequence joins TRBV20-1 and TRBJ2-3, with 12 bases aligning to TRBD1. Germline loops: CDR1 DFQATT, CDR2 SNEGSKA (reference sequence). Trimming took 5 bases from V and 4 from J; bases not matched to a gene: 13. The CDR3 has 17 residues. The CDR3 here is CSAPPSRDRGRPDTQYF. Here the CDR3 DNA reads TGCAGTGCTCCTCCTTCTCGGGACAGGGGGCGCCCAGATACGCAGTATTTT.